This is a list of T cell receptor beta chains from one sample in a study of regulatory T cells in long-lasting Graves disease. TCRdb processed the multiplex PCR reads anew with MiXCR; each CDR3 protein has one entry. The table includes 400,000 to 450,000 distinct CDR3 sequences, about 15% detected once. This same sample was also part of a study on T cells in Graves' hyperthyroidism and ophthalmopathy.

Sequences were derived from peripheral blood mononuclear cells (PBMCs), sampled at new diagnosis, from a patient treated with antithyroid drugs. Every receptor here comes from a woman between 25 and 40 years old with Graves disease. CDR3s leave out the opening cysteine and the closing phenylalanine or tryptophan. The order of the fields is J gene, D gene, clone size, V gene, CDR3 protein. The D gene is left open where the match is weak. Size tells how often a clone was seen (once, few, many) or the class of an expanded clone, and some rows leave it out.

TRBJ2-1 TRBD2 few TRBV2 ASSEDLAGGYNEQF
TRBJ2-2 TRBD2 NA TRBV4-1 ASRLSGRALRTGELF
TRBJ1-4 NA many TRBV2 ASSPGSTNEKLF
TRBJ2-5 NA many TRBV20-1 SASWRAEETQY
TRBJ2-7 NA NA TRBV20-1 SARDISGTYEQY
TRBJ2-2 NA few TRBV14 ASSQETGSTGELL
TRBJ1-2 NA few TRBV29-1 SARQEDYGYT
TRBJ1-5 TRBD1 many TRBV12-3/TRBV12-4 ASSPVSGGTGNQPQH
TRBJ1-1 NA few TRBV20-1 SAGPKGRGNTEAF
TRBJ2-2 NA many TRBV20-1 SADRLGGAPVGELF
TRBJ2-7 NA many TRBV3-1 ASSSNAGVSSYEQY
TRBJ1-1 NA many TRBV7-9 ASSTGTTSTEAF
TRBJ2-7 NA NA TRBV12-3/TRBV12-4 ASSSTMSTYEQY
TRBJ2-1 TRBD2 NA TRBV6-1 ASSPTSGSRVEQF
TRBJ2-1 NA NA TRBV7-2 ASSGDHNEQF
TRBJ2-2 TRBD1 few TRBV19 ASRDRGFSPGELF
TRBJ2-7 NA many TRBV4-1 ASSQEQGSGAYEQY
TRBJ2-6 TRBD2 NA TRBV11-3 ASGISGRAAGANVLT
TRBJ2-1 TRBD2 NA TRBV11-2 ASRPIAGLAYNEQF
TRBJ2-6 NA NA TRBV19 ASTLPQGSGANVLT
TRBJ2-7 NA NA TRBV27 ASGRTPTYEQY
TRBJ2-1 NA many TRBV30 AWSVGQGANEQF
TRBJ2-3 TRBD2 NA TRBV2 ASRDTLAGAESDTQY
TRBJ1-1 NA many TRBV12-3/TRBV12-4 ASSREALRTEAF
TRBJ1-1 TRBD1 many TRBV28 ASSPQGGATEAF
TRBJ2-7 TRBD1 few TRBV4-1 ASSPGQGSSSYEQY
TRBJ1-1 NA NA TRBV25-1 ASSEDSGNTEAF
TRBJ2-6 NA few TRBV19 ASSGRFSGANVLT
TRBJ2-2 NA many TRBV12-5 ASCETNTGELF
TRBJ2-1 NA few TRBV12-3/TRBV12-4 ASSNRAFSYNEQF
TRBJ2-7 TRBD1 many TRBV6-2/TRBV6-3 ASSYGTGGKLNEQY
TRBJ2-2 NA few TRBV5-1 ASGAGDNPGELF
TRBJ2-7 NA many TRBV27 ASSLFGPFEQY
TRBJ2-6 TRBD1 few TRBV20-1 SAKHRTGDTGANVLT
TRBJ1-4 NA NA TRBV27 ASSFRGLNEKLF
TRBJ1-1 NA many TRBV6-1 ASSHGTVNTEAF
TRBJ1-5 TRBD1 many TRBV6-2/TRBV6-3 ASRYGQGSNQPQH
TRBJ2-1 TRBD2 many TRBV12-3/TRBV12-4 ASTSGDHYNEQF
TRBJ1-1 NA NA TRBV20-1 SARAPKQTTEAF
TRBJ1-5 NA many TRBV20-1 SANAGTHFQPQH
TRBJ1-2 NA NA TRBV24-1 ATSDLHEWIWALAGGYT
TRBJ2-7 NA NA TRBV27 ASSLGITYEQY
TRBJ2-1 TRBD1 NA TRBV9 ASSPEGGTGDNEQF
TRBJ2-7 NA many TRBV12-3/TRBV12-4 ASRQGPRSYEQY
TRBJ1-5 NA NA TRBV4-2 ASSQVGGGPEYSNQPQH
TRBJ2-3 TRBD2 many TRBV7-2 ASSPDSGASSNTQY
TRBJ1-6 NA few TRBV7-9 ASGRGGANSPLH
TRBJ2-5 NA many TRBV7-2 ASSLTRVRAQY
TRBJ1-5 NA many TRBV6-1 ASNQYRISNQPQH
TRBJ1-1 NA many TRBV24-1 ATRPIPVTEAF
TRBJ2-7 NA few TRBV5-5 ASSLGARVEEY
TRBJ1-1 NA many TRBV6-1 ASSDSAWGNTEAF
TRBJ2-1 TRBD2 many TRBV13 ASSLERTSGGEQF
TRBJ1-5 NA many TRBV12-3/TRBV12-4 ASSFQENQPQH
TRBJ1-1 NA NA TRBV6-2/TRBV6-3 AGSEERESEAF
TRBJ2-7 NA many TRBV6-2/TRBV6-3 ASSYSIAAGTYEQY
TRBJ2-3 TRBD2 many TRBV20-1 SARDLGLAGAEADTQY
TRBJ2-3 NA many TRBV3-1 ASSQDTIGASDTQY